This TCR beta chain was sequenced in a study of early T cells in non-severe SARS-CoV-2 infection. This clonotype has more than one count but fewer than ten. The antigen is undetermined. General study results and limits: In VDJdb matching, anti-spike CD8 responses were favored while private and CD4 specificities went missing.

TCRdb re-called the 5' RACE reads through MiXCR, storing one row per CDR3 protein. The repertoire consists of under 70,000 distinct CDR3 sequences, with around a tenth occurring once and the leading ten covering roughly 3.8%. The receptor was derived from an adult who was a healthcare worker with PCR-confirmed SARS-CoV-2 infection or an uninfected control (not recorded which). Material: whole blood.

The CDR3: CASRSGGTDTQYF. The CDR3 region has the DNA TGTGCCAGCAGGTCCGGGGGAACAGATACGCAGTATTTT. V gene TRBV27 combines with J gene TRBJ2-3, with D possibly matching TRBD2 (6 bases). Trimming took off 6 bases at V and 3 bases at J, with 10 bases between the two ends. Per germline, CDR1 MNHEY and CDR2 SMNVEV (reference sequence). The CDR3 totals 13 residues.